Sequencing of this TCR beta chain was carried out in a study of graft-versus-host responses after intestinal transplantation. Study summary: Anti-thymocyte globulin induction, then tacrolimus and steroids for roughly 3 years, went to all recipients. Findings and caveats of the study: Analysis identified GvH clones in recipient marrow, with some appearing first in ileum or blood.

Of note for this clone: The antigen remains undetermined.

This CDR3 region has 16 residues. Trimming took 2 bases from V and 8 from J; bases not matched to a gene: 12. Germline assignment: CDR1 SGHNT and CDR2 YYREEE (reference sequence). Sequencing used immunoSEQ multiplex PCR; TCRdb keeps in-frame clones, though not all of them. The sample lists 85,000 to 100,000 clones; around 93% were seen once. The V gene is TRBV5-4, the J gene TRBJ1-4; TRBD1 matches 7 bases. The origin of this receptor is a human donor who was the organ donor for an intestinal transplant. This specimen consisted of unstimulated CD8+ T cells sorted from spleen or lymph node cells, obtained before transplant. CDR3 bases: TGTGCCAGCAGCTTCCACGCCGGGACAGCGGAGGAAAAACTGTTTTTT. This codes for CASSFHAGTAEEKLFF.